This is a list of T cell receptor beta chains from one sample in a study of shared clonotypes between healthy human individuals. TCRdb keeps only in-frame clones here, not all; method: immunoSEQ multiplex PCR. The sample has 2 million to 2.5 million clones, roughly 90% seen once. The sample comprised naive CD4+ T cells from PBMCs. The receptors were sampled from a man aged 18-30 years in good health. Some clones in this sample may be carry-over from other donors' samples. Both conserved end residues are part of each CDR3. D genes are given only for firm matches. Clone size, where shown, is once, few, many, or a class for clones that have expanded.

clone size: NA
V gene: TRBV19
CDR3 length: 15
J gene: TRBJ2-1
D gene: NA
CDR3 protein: CATSDRFSSYNEQFF
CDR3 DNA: TGTGCCACCTCAGACAGATTCAGCTCCTACAATGAGCAGTTCTTC

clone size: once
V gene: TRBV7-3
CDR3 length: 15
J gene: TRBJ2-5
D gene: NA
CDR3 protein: CAGPPDTVVQETQYF
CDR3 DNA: TGTGCCGGGCCCCCGGACACGGTCGTTCAAGAGACCCAGTACTTC

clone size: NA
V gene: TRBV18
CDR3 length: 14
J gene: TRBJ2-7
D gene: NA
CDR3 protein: CASLRAGQPYEQYF
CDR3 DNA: TGTGCCAGCCTTAGGGCAGGGCAGCCCTACGAGCAGTACTTC

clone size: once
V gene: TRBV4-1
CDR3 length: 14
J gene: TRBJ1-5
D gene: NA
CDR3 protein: CASSQPLGGQPQHF
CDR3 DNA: TGCGCCAGCAGCCAACCTCTGGGAGGACAGCCCCAGCATTTT

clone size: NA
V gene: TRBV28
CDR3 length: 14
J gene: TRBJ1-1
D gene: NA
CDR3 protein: CASRKRGANTEAFF
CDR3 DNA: TGTGCCAGCAGGAAGAGGGGGGCGAACACTGAAGCTTTCTTT

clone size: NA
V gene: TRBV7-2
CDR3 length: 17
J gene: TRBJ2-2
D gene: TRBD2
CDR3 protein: CASSALGAGGVTGELFF
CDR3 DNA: TGTGCCAGCAGCGCCCTGGGAGCGGGAGGGGTCACCGGGGAGCTGTTTTTT

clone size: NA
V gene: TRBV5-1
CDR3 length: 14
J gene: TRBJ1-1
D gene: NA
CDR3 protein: CASSPQDLNTEAFF
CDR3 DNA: TGCGCCAGCAGTCCGCAGGATTTGAACACTGAAGCTTTCTTT

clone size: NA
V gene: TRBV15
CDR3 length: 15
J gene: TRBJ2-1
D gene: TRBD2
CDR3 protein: CATSRGASGNNEQFF
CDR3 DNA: TGTGCCACCAGCAGAGGTGCTAGCGGGAACAATGAGCAGTTCTTC

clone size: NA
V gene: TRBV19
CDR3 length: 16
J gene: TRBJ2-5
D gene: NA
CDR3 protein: CASSIYVAGLQETQYF
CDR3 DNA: TGTGCCAGTAGTATTTACGTAGCTGGCCTCCAAGAGACCCAGTACTTC

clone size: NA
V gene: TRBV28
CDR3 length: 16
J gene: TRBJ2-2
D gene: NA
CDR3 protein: CASSPSSAGPTGELFF
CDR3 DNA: TGTGCCAGCAGTCCCTCGTCGGCAGGGCCCACCGGGGAGCTGTTTTTT

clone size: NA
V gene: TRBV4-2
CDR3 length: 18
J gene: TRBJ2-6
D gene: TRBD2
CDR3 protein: CASSQGLAGDSGANVLTF
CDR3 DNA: TGTGCCAGCAGCCAAGGCCTAGCGGGGGACTCTGGGGCCAACGTCCTGACTTTC

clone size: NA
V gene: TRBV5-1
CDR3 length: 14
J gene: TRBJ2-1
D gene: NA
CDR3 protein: CASSTRGGNNEQFF
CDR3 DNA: TGCGCCAGCAGCACCAGGGGTGGCAACAATGAGCAGTTCTTC

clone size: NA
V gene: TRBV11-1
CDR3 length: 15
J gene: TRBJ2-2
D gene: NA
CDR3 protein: CASGTRRDSTGELFF
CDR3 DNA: TGTGCCAGCGGGACTAGACGGGACAGCACCGGGGAGCTGTTTTTT

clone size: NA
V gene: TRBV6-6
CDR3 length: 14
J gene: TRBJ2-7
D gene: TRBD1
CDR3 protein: CASSTANGQGKQYF
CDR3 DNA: TGTGCCAGCAGTACAGCCAACGGACAGGGAAAGCAGTACTTC

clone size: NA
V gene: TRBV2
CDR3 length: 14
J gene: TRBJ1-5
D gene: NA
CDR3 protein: CASSEQGRTQPQHF
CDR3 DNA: TGTGCCAGCAGCGAGCAGGGAAGGACTCAGCCCCAGCATTTT

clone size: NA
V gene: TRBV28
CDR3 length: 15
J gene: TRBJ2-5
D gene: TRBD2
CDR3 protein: CASSPLAGGRETQYF
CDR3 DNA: TGTGCCAGCAGTCCCTTAGCGGGAGGGCGAGAGACCCAGTACTTC

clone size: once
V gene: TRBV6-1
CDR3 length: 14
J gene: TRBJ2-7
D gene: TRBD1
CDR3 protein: CASIRDRNSYEQYF
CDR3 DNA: TGTGCCAGCATTAGGGACAGAAACTCCTACGAGCAGTACTTC

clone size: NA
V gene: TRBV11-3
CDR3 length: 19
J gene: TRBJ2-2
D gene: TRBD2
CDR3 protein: CASSSSSVTSGANTGELFF
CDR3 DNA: TGTGCCAGCAGCTCCAGCTCCGTGACTAGCGGGGCGAACACCGGGGAGCTGTTTTTT

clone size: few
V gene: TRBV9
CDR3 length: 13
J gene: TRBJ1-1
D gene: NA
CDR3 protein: CASSGGAGTEAFF
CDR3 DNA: TGTGCCAGCAGCGGAGGCGCGGGGACTGAAGCTTTCTTT

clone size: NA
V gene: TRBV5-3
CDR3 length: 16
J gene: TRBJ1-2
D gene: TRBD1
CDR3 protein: CARSLARQGANYGYTF
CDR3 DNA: TGTGCCAGAAGCTTGGCCAGGCAGGGGGCTAACTATGGCTACACCTTC

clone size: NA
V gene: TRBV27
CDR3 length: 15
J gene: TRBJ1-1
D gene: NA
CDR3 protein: CASSFGAGRNTEAFF
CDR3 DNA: TGTGCCAGCAGTTTTGGGGCTGGCCGGAACACTGAAGCTTTCTTT

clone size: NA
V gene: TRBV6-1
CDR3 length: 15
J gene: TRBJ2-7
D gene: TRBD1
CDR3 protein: CASSARDRGSYEQYF
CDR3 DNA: TGTGCCAGCAGTGCCCGGGACAGGGGGTCCTACGAGCAGTACTTC

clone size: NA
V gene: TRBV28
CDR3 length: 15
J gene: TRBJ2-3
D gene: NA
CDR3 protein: CASSEPGQSTDTQYF
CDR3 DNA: TGTGCCAGCAGTGAGCCGGGACAAAGCACAGATACGCAGTATTTT

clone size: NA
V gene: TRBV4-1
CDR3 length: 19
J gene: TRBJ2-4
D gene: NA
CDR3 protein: CASSQDRGGDTLAKNIQYF
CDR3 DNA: TGCGCCAGCAGCCAAGATCGAGGAGGGGACACGTTAGCCAAAAACATTCAGTACTTC

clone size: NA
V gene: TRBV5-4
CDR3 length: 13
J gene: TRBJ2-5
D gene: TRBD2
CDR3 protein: CASSLADQETQYF
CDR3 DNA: TGTGCCAGCAGCCTAGCGGACCAAGAGACCCAGTACTTC

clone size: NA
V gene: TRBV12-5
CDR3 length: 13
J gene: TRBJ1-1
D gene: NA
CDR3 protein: CASEGPQSTEAFF
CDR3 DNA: TGTGCTAGTGAGGGTCCACAGAGCACTGAAGCTTTCTTT

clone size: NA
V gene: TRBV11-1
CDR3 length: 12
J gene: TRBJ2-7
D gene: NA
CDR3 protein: CASSLAFEGVVF
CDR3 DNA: TGTGCCAGCAGCTTAGCGTTCGAGGGGGTCGTTTTC

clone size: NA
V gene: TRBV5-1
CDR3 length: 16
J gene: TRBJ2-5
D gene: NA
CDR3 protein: CASRRSTGVLQETQYF
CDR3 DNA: TGCGCCAGCAGAAGAAGTACAGGAGTATTACAAGAGACCCAGTACTTC

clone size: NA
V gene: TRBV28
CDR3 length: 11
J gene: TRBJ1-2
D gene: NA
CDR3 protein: CASSQNYGYTF
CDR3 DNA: TGTGCCAGCAGCCAAAACTATGGCTACACCTTC

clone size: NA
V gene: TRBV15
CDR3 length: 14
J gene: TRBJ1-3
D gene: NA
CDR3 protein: CATSRGTAGNTIYF
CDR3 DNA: TGTGCCACCAGCAGAGGGACAGCTGGAAACACCATATATTTT